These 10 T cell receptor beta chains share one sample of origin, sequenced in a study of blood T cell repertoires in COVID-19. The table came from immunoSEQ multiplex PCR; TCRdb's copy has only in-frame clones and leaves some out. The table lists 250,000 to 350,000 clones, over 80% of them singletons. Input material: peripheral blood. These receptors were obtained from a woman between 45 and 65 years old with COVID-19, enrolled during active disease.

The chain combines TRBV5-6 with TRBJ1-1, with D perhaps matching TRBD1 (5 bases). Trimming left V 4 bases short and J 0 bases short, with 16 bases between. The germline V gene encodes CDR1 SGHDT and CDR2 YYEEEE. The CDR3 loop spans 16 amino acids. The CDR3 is CASSPPGLTMNTEAFF. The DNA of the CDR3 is TGTGCCAGCAGCCCACCGGGACTAACCATGAACACTGAAGCTTTCTTT.

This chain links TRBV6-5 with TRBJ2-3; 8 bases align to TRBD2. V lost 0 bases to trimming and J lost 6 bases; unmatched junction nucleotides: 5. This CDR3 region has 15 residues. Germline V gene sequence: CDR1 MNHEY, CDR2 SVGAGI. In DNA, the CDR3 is TGTGCCAGCAGTTACTCGGGGCTAGCGGGTGATACGCAGTATTTT. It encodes CASSYSGLAGDTQYF.

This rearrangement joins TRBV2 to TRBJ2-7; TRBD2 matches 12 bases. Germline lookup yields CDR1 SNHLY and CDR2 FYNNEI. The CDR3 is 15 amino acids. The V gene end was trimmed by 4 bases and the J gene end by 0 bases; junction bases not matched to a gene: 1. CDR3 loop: CASSVTSGSSYEQYF. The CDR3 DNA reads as TGTGCCAGCAGTGTGACTAGCGGGAGCTCCTACGAGCAGTACTTC. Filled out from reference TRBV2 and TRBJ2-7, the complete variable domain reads EPEVTQTPSHQVTQMGQEVILRCVPISNHLYFYWYRQILGQKVEFLVSFYNNEISEKSEIFDDQFSVERPDGSNFTLKIRSTKLEDSAMYFCASSVTSGSSYEQYFGPGTRLTVT.

The CDR3 is CASSGQGPPGPLHF. The CDR3 DNA is TGCGCCAGCAGCGGGCAGGGGCCCCCGGGACCCCTCCACTTT. The V and J genes are TRBV5-1 and TRBJ1-6; tentative D call: TRBD1 (6 bases). V was shortened by 4 bases and J by 12 bases, with 17 bases between the two germline ends. Germline V gives CDR1 SGHRS, CDR2 YFSETQ. This CDR3 contains 14 residues.

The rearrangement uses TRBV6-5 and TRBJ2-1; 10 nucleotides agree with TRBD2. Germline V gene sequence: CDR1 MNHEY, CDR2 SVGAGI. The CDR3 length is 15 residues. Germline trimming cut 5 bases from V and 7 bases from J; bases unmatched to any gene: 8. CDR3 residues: CASSRAGGPGNEQFF. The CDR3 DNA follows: TGTGCCAGCAGTCGAGCGGGAGGGCCGGGGAATGAGCAGTTCTTC.

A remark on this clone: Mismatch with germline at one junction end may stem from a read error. CDR3 in DNA: TGTGCCAGCAGTACAACCGACAGAGGAGAGACCCAGTACTTC. Its protein is CASSTTDRGETQYF. The rearrangement joins TRBV19 to TRBJ2-5; D possibly corresponds to TRBD1 (5 bases). Looked up from germline, CDR1 is LNHDA and CDR2 is SQIVND (reference sequence). This CDR3 comprises 14 residues.

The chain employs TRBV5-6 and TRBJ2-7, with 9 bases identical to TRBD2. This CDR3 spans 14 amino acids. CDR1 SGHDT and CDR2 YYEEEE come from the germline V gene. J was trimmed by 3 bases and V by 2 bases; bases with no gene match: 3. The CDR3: CASSFVTSGYEQYF. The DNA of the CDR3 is TGTGCCAGCAGCTTTGTGACTAGCGGCTACGAGCAGTACTTC.

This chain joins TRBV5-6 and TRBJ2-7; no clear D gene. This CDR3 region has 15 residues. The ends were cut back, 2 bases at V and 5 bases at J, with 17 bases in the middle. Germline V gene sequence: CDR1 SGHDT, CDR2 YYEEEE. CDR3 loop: CASSLFKARTHEQYF. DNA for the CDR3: TGTGCCAGCAGCTTATTCAAAGCACGTACCCACGAGCAGTACTTC.

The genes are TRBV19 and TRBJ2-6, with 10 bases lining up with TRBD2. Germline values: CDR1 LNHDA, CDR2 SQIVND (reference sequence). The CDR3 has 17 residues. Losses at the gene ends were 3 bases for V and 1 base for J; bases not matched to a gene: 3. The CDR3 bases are TGTGCCAGTAGTATTTCTAGCGGGAGATCTGGGGCCAACGTCCTGACTTTC. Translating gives CASSISSGRSGANVLTF.

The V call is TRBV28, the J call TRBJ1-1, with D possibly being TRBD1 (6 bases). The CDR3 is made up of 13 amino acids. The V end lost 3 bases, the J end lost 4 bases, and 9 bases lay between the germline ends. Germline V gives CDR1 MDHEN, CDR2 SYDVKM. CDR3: CASSLWGPTEAFF. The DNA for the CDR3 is TGTGCCAGCAGTTTGTGGGGGCCCACTGAAGCTTTCTTT.